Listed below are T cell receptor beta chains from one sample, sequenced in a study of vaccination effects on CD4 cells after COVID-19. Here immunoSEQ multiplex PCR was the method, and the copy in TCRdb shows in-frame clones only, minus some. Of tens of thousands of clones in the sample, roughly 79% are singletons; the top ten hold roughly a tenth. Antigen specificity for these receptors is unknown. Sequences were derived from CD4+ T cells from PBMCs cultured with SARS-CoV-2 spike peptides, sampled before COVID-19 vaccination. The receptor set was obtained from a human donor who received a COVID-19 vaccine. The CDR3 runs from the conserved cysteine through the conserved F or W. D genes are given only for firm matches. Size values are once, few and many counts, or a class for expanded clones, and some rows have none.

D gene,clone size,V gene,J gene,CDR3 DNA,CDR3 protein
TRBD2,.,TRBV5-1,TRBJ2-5,TGCGCCAGCAGCTTCAGGACCGGGGGGGAAGAGACCCAGTACTTC,CASSFRTGGEETQYF
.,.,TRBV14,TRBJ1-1,TGTGCCAGCAGCCTGCCTGGTCGGGGATCTAACACTGAAGCTTTCTTT,CASSLPGRGSNTEAFF
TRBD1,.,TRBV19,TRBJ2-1,TGTGCCAGTAGGAATCAAGGACAGGGGGAAGTCTATGAGCAGTTCTTC,CASRNQGQGEVYEQFF
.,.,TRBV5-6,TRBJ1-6,TGTGCCAGCAGCTTGGTTGACAGAAATAATTCACCCCTCCACTTT,CASSLVDRNNSPLHF
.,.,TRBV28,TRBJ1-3,TGTGCCAGTCTCACAAGAGGCTCTGGAAACACCATATATTTT,CASLTRGSGNTIYF
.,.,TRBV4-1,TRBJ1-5,TGCGCCAGCAGCCAAGGAGAGGGGAGCAATCAGCCCCAGCATTTT,CASSQGEGSNQPQHF
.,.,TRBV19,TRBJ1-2,TGTGCCAGTAGTAGCAATTCGGGGACAATGCTTGTCTATGGCTACACCTTC,CASSSNSGTMLVYGYTF
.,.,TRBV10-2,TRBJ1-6,TGCGCCAGCAGTTGGGACACTAATTCACCCCTCCACTTT,CASSWDTNSPLHF
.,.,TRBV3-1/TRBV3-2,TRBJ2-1,TGTGCCAGCAGCCGGGGGGGCCATGAGCAGTTCTTC,CASSRGGHEQFF
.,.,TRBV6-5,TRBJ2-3,TGTGCCAGCAGTTGGACCCTCCATGGTGGAGATACGCAGTATTTT,CASSWTLHGGDTQYF
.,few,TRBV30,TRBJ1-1,TGTGCCTGGAACAAGGGCGCGGGGACTGAAGCTTTCTTT,CAWNKGAGTEAFF
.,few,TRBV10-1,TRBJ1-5,TGCGCCAGCAGTGAGTCCGGGGCGGGTCAGCCCCAGCATTTT,CASSESGAGQPQHF
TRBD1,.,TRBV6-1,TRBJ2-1,TGTGCCAGCAGTGAAGGGGGGACAGGTCCTTACAATGAGCAGTTCTTC,CASSEGGTGPYNEQFF
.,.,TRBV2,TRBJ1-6,TGTGCCAGCACAATCGTGGCCTCTTCACCCCTCCACTTT,CASTIVASSPLHF
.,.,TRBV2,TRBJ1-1,TGTGCCAGCAGTAACGACCAGACAGGGAACACTGAAGCTTTCTTT,CASSNDQTGNTEAFF
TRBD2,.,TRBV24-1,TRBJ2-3,TGTGCCACCAGTGATTCTCCGCGGCGGGGGGTTTCGGATACGCAGTATTTT,CATSDSPRRGVSDTQYF
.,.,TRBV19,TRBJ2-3,TGTGCCAGTAGTATTGAACGGAACACAGATACGCAGTATTTT,CASSIERNTDTQYF
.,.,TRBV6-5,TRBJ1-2,TGTGCCAGCCTCCCGGGAGGACTCTATGGCTACACCTTC,CASLPGGLYGYTF
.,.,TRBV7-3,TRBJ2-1,TGTGCCAGCAGCTACCCAGGGTTCAGCGGTGAGCAGTTCTTC,CASSYPGFSGEQFF
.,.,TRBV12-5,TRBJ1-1,TGTGCTAGTGATAAGTCGGGGACTGAAGCTTTCTTT,CASDKSGTEAFF
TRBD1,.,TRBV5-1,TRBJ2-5,TGCGCCAGCAGCTTCGGACAGGTGCAAGAGACCCAGTACTTC,CASSFGQVQETQYF
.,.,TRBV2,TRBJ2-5,TGTGCCAGCAGGGTTGGGAAAAAGACCCAGTACTTC,CASRVGKKTQYF
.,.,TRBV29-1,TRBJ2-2,TGCAGCGTCCTCAGGACAGGAGGGACCGGGGAGCTGTTTTTT,CSVLRTGGTGELFF
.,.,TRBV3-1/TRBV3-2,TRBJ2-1,TGTGCCAGCAGCCAAGTCGGTCTGTACAATGAGCAGTTCTTC,CASSQVGLYNEQFF
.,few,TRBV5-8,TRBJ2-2,TGTGCCAGCAGCCCCTACCGTAGGGGGAGGAACACCGGGGAGCTGTTTTTT,CASSPYRRGRNTGELFF
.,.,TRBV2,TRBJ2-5,TGTGCCAGCAGATCGGTTGGGGAGACCCAGTACTTC,CASRSVGETQYF
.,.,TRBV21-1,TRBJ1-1,TGTGCCAGCATCCACTTCCGGGGACAGCACAACCTTGAAGCTTTCTTT,CASIHFRGQHNLEAFF
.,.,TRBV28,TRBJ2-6,TGTGCCAGCAGTTTACAAGGGAAGGGCTCTGGGGCCAACGTCCTGACTTTC,CASSLQGKGSGANVLTF
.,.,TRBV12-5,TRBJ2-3,TGTGCTAGTGGTTTGAATTTGGGGCCACTCGGGGGAGATACGCAGTATTTT,CASGLNLGPLGGDTQYF
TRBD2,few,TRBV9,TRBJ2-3,TGTGCCAGCAGCGCGGTACCGACTAGCGGGGGTGCAGATACGCAGTATTTT,CASSAVPTSGGADTQYF
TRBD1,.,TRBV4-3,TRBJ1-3,TGCGCCAGCAGCCAAGACCCCAGGGGGCGAAACACCATATATTTT,CASSQDPRGRNTIYF
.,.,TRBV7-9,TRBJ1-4,TGTGCCAGCAGCTTGGGACGTTGGGAAAAACTGTTTTTT,CASSLGRWEKLFF
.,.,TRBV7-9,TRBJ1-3,TGTGCCAGCAGCTTATCTGGTGTTTCGGGAAACACCATATATTTT,CASSLSGVSGNTIYF
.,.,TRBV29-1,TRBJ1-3,TGCAGCGTTGATTCGTCAGGTTTTGGAAACACCATATATTTT,CSVDSSGFGNTIYF
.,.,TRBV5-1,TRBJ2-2,TGCGCCAGCAGCTTGGCCGACAGTAGCGCCGGGGAGCTGTTTTTT,CASSLADSSAGELFF
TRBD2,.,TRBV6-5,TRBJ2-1,TGTGCCAGCAGTCCCGGGGTAGCGGGGGTCTATGAGCAGTTCTTC,CASSPGVAGVYEQFF
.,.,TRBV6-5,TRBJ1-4,TGTGCCAGCTCAACTAGCAGATCAACTAATGAAAAACTGTTTTTT,CASSTSRSTNEKLFF
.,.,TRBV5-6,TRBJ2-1,TGTGCCAGCAGCTTATCGCAGGGGACCCCTTACAATGAGCAGTTCTTC,CASSLSQGTPYNEQFF
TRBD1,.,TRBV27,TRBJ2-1,TGTGCCAGCAGTTCGGGACAGTACAATGAGCAGTTCTTC,CASSSGQYNEQFF
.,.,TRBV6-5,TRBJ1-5,TGTGCCAGCAGTTCCAGGGCCAGGAATCAGCCCCAGCATTTT,CASSSRARNQPQHF
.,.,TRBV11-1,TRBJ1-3,TGTGCCAGCAGCTTCTCCCGTGGAAACACCATATATTTT,CASSFSRGNTIYF
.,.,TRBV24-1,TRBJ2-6,TGTGCCACCAGTGATGCCATGGGAGTTTTGGGGGCCAACGTCCTGACTTTC,CATSDAMGVLGANVLTF
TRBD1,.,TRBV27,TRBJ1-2,TGTGCCAGCAACCCCAGACAGGGGAGTCCTGGCTACACCTTC,CASNPRQGSPGYTF
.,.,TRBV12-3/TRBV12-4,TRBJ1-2,TGTGCCAGCAGTTTTTCTGCGGGAGGCTACACCTTC,CASSFSAGGYTF
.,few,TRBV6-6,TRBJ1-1,TGTGCCAGCAGGGACGGCCGTGGAGCTTTCTTT,CASRDGRGAFF
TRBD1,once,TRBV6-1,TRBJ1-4,TGTGCCAGCAGTTGGGACAGGGCAACTAATGAAAAACTGTTTTTT,CASSWDRATNEKLFF
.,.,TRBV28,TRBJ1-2,TGTGCCAGCAGGATCGACACTAACTATGGCTACACCTTC,CASRIDTNYGYTF
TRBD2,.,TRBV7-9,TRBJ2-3,TGTGCCAGCAGCGTGGGTGCGGGGGGTGTAGATACGCAGTATTTT,CASSVGAGGVDTQYF
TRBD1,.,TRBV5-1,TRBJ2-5,TGCGCCAGCAGCCGACAGGGGCTTCGGGAGACCCAGTACTTC,CASSRQGLRETQYF
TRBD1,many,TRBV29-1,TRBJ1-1,TGCAGCGTAGACAGGGGGAACACTGAAGCTTTCTTT,CSVDRGNTEAFF
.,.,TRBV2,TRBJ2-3,TGTGCCAGCAAAATAGGGGGGGGCACAGATACGCAGTATTTT,CASKIGGGTDTQYF
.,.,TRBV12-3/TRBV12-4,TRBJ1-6,TGTGCCAGCAGTTTAGCTTCGGGAGCCCCCCTCCACTTT,CASSLASGAPLHF
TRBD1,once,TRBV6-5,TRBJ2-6,TGTGCCGGACGACAGGGAAGCTCTGGGGCCAACGTCCTGACTTTC,CAGRQGSSGANVLTF
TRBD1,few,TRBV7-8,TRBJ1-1,TGTGCCAGCAGCTCACTCGGGACAGAAAACACTGAAGCTTTCTTT,CASSSLGTENTEAFF
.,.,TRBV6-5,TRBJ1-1,TGTGCCAGCAGTTTTCCGGAGAACACTGAAGCTTTCTTT,CASSFPENTEAFF
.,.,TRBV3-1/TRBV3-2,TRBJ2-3,TGTGCCAGCAGCCAACCAAGTCGGGATACGCAGTATTTT,CASSQPSRDTQYF
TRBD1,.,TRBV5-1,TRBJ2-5,TGCGCCAGCAGCTTGGCAGGGGGCAGGGAGACCCAGTACTTC,CASSLAGGRETQYF
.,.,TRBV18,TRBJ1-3,TGTGCCAGCTCACCAGGGAGGGCCCGGACAGGAAACACCATATATTTT,CASSPGRARTGNTIYF
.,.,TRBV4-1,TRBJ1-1,TGCGCCAGCAGCCGAGAGTTAGCCGCTGAAGCTTTCTTT,CASSRELAAEAFF